The clone carrying this T cell receptor (beta chain) has a handful of counts. A single record per CDR3 protein comes from TCRdb applying MiXCR to the 5' RACE reads. The table lists roughly 220,000 distinct CDR3 sequences, 5.5% to 7.5% of them singletons. These data belong to a study of identical twins. This CDR3 has 14 amino acids. Per the germline V gene, CDR1 is SEHNR and CDR2 is FQNEAQ (reference sequence). Germline trimming cut 5 bases from V and 9 bases from J; bases unmatched to any gene: 9. The same specimen was also included in a second study, on T cells expressing NK-cell markers.

This sequence originates from a woman younger than 30 in good health. The source material was CD8+ T cells sorted from blood. The J gene is TRBJ2-1, the V gene TRBV7-9; TRBD2 matches at 8 bases. CDR3 nucleotides: TGTGCCAGCAGCCCATTAGCGGGATCGGGTGAGCAGTTCTTC. Its protein is CASSPLAGSGEQFF.